This TCR beta chain was retrieved from a study of blood T cell repertoires in COVID-19. Study context: PBMCs, B-cell-depleted T cells, or T cells provided the cDNA or gDNA that made up the material.

Participants were placed into cohorts based on the clinical history they reported. What the recovered Cohort 3 donors had was two negative PCRs, clearance, or symptom resolution. Clones were read by immunoSEQ multiplex PCR, and TCRdb kept only the in-frame ones, dropping some. The data contain roughly 400,000 clones, 90% of them seen just once; the ten biggest clones take up less than 0.75%. The clonotype was recovered from a man between 18 and 35 years old who had recovered from COVID-19. Sequencing input: PBMCs or T cells enriched from blood (not recorded which).

CDR3 in DNA: TGTGCCAGCAGCCGCCAGGGGTCCCTAAACTATGGCTACACCTTC. Translated: CASSRQGSLNYGYTF. The chain employs TRBV3-1 (or the pseudogene TRBV3-2) and TRBJ1-2, with D tentatively TRBD1 (6 bases). The germline gives CDR1 LGHDT, CDR2 YNNKEL (reference sequence). The ends were cut back, 4 bases at V and 2 bases at J, with 14 bases in the middle. This CDR3 is 15 amino acids long.